These 25 T cell receptor beta chains came from one sample sequenced in a study of control samples from healthy donors and cancer patients. Sequencing was performed with immunoSEQ multiplex PCR; in TCRdb, only in-frame clones are kept and a portion is missing. The table shows some 120,000 clones, with roughly nine tenths occurring only once. Material for sequencing was blood. The origin of the receptors is a woman between 18 and 30 years old in good health.

The rearrangement uses TRBV19 and TRBJ2-2; TRBD1 agrees at 9 bases. CDR3 length equals 15 residues. Germline CDR1 is LNHDA and CDR2 is SQIVND (reference sequence). With V trimmed by 4 bases and J by 3 bases, 3 bases remained unmatched. CDR3 protein: CASSTQGADTGELFF. CDR3 in DNA: TGTGCCAGTAGTACACAGGGGGCTGACACCGGGGAGCTGTTTTTT. Full variable domain (missing parts from reference TRBV19 and TRBJ2-2): DGGITQSPKYLFRKEGQNVTLSCEQNLNHDAMYWYRQDPGQGLRLIYYSQIVNDFQKGDIAEGYSVSREKKESFPLTVTSAQKNPTAFYLCASSTQGADTGELFFGEGSRLTVL.

The sample holds a few counts of this clone. The V and J genes are TRBV9 and TRBJ2-6; maybe TRBD2 (6 bases). Trimming took off 3 bases at V and 10 bases at J, with 11 bases between the two ends. The CDR3 length is 13 residues. Germline CDR1 SGDLS, CDR2 YYNGEE. In DNA form, the CDR3 reads TGTGCCAGCAGCGATGACCGGGAGAACGTCCTGACTTTC. It codes for CASSDDRENVLTF.

The V gene is TRBV29-1, the J gene TRBJ2-7; 11 nucleotides align to TRBD1. V was pared by 5 bases and J by 2 bases, with 2 bases of the junction left unmatched. The CDR3 spans 13 residues. The germline CDR1 and CDR2 sequences are SQVTM and ANQGSEA. The CDR3 coding sequence is TGCAGCGTTCCGGGACAGGGGGCCTACGAGCAGTACTTC. This translates into CSVPGQGAYEQYF.

The genes are TRBV6-2 or TRBV6-3 and TRBJ2-2; D is undetermined. The CDR3 is made up of 10 amino acids. Germline lookup yields CDR1 MNHEY and CDR2 SVGEGT. Trimming took off 6 bases at V and 7 bases at J, with 3 bases between the two ends. CDR3 residues: CASSRGELFF. CDR3 coding DNA: TGTGCCAGCAGCCGCGGGGAGCTGTTTTTT.

The V gene is TRBV28, the J gene TRBJ2-2; D remains unclear. Trimming removed 7 bases from V and 0 bases from J, with 21 bases in between. The CDR3 is 18 residues long. CDR1 and CDR2 from the germline V gene are MDHEN and SYDVKM. CDR3 in amino acids: CASMVTRLTGPNTGELFF. CDR3 in DNA: TGTGCCAGCATGGTCACCCGTCTCACTGGCCCGAACACCGGGGAGCTGTTTTTT.

The J gene is TRBJ1-1, the V gene TRBV30; 7 positions match TRBD1. The CDR3 contains 16 residues. Trimming at V came to 4 bases and at J to 0 bases, leaving 11 bases not matched to a gene. Germline loops: CDR1 GTSNPN, CDR2 SVGIG (reference sequence). DNA of the CDR3: TGTGCCTGGAACACCCCAGGACAGGCTTTGAACACTGAAGCTTTCTTT. Residues: CAWNTPGQALNTEAFF.

The chain links TRBV2 to TRBJ1-5; D might be TRBD1 (5 bases). The germline V and J ends were trimmed by 7 bases and 5 bases, with 12 bases remaining between them. The germline V gene has CDR1 SNHLY and CDR2 FYNNEI. The CDR3 runs 13 residues. The CDR3 nucleotides are TGTGCCAGCACCCCGGGGGGGGATCAGCCCCAGCATTTT. Amino acids: CASTPGGDQPQHF.

The chain has TRBV7-2 and TRBJ2-7, with a possible D match to TRBD1 (6 bases). Germline CDR1 is SGHTA and CDR2 is FQGNSA. Trimming shortened V by 4 bases and J by 4 bases, and 20 bases separated the two germline ends. The CDR3 totals 16 residues. The CDR3 DNA reads TGTGCCAGCAGCTCTAAGACAGGACTCACCAGTTACGAGCAGTACTTC. Its protein is CASSSKTGLTSYEQYF.

The chain is built from TRBV6-2 or TRBV6-3 and TRBJ2-7; 9 bases align to TRBD2. Germline loops: CDR1 MNHEY, CDR2 SVGEGT. V shed 6 bases, J shed 2 bases, and the junction held 14 bases outside the gene matches. The CDR3 has 17 amino acids. In DNA, the CDR3 is TGTGCCAGCAGCCTGGGACTAGCTTCAAGTAGCCCCTACGAGCAGTACTTC. The encoded protein is CASSLGLASSSPYEQYF.

The chain couples TRBV28 to TRBJ1-2; TRBD1 agrees at 9 bases. This CDR3 has 17 amino acids. The germline V gene encodes CDR1 MDHEN and CDR2 SYDVKM. V gave up 3 bases and J gave up 4 bases; unmatched junction bases: 12. The CDR3 nucleotides are TGTGCCAGCAGTTTCGGGAGCCTACAGGGGGCTCTCTATGGCTACACCTTC. Translating it yields CASSFGSLQGALYGYTF.

The V and J genes are TRBV28 and TRBJ2-2; no clear D. Germline V gene data show CDR1 as MDHEN and CDR2 as SYDVKM. The V end lost 4 bases, the J end lost 5 bases, and 8 bases lay between the germline ends. The CDR3 length is 13 residues. CDR3 coding DNA: TGTGCCAGCAGTTCCTTGAAGACCGGGGAGCTGTTTTTT. Translation gives CASSSLKTGELFF.

The V call is TRBV5-3, the J call TRBJ2-7; 7 positions match TRBD2. TRBV5-3 is noted as an ORF with a role that remains uncertain. V shed 4 bases and J 7 bases; nucleotides not matched to a gene: 17. The CDR3 loop spans 16 amino acids. This CDR3 is CARSPLTAGLCWEQYF. DNA for the CDR3: TGTGCCAGAAGCCCCCTAACAGCGGGACTCTGTTGGGAGCAGTACTTC.

The rearrangement uses TRBV9 and TRBJ1-3, with D tentatively TRBD1 (5 bases). V gave up 0 bases and J gave up 4 bases, with 5 bases separating them. Per germline, CDR1 SGDLS and CDR2 YYNGEE. The CDR3 has 13 residues. CDR3 residues: CASSVAGGNTIYF. The CDR3 DNA reads TGTGCCAGCAGCGTAGCAGGGGGAAACACCATATATTTT.

The chain links TRBV28 to TRBJ1-1; TRBD1 might be the D (6 bases). The length of the CDR3 is 16 residues. V was shortened by 2 bases and J by 3 bases, with 16 bases between the two germline ends. CDR1 is MDHEN, CDR2 SYDVKM, per germline. The CDR3 loop reads CASSLVGRGPYTEAFF. In DNA form, the CDR3 reads TGTGCCAGCAGTTTAGTGGGCAGGGGACCATACACTGAAGCTTTCTTT.

The J gene is TRBJ1-1, the V gene TRBV15, with no clear D. Trimming removed 5 bases from V and 4 bases from J, with 17 bases in between. CDR3 size: 15 residues. Germline loops: CDR1 LNHNV, CDR2 YYDKDF (reference sequence). DNA for the CDR3: TGTGCCACCAGCGAACGTCCGAGGGCGGGCACTGAAGCTTTCTTT. This sequence encodes CATSERPRAGTEAFF.

Details on this clone: At one of its ends the junction is not consistent with the germline gene, which may arise from a read error. This chain links TRBV24-1 with TRBJ2-3; possibly TRBD2 for D (6 bases). The CDR3 sequence is 15 residues long. Germline loops: CDR1 KGHDR, CDR2 SFDVKD. CDR3 sequence (DNA): TGTGCCACCAGTGACCGGGACGGGGGAAATAGGAGGATCTTTTTT. Protein sequence: CATSDRDGGNRRIFF.

The chain links TRBV6-5 to TRBJ2-4; maybe TRBD2 (5 bases). V was pared by 4 bases and J by 4 bases, with 11 bases between. Germline-derived CDR1 and CDR2 are MNHEY and SVGAGI. The CDR3 sequence is 14 residues long. The CDR3 sequence is CASSSYRDKNIQYF. In DNA, the CDR3 is TGTGCCAGCAGTTCATACCGGGATAAAAACATTCAGTACTTC.

V is TRBV10-2 and J is TRBJ1-2, with D maybe TRBD1 (5 bases). The ends were cut back, 11 bases at V and 2 bases at J, with 15 bases in the middle. The CDR3 spans 13 residues. Germline loops: CDR1 WSHSY, CDR2 SAAADI. CDR3 residues: CACGQGLNYGYTF. CDR3 in DNA: TGCGCCTGCGGACAAGGATTAAACTATGGCTACACCTTC.

This chain joins TRBV7-2 and TRBJ2-3; D perhaps matches TRBD1 (6 bases). The CDR3 runs to 16 residues. Looked up from germline, CDR1 is SGHTA and CDR2 is FQGNSA. V was clipped by 0 bases and J by 2 bases, with 12 bases between them. The CDR3: CASSLAGTGNTDTQYF. Here the CDR3 DNA reads TGTGCCAGCAGCTTAGCGGGAACAGGGAACACAGATACGCAGTATTTT.

The chain joins TRBV19 to TRBJ1-2; D call uncertain. CDR3 length equals 15 residues. Trimming cost V 3 bases and J 5 bases, with 16 bases left between them. Germline CDR1 reads LNHDA; CDR2 reads SQIVND (reference sequence). In nucleotides, the CDR3 is TGTGCCAGTAGTATGACCCAGACAAGTGGGTATGGCTACACCTTC. Its translation: CASSMTQTSGYGYTF.

The CDR3 bases are TGTGCCAGCAGCGCCTTGGGACTAGCGGGGCTCAATGAGCAGTTCTTC. Protein sequence: CASSALGLAGLNEQFF. V usage is TRBV7-8 and J usage is TRBJ2-1; the match to TRBD2 covers 13 bases. The V segment lost 5 bases and the J segment 6 bases; nucleotides outside the gene matches: 7. Per germline, CDR1 SGHVS and CDR2 FQNEAQ. The CDR3 contains 16 residues.

The CDR3 reads CASRLGPGTDTQYF. CDR3 nucleotide sequence: TGTGCCAGCAGGCTGGGACCCGGCACAGATACGCAGTATTTT. The rearrangement joins TRBV2 to TRBJ2-3; either TRBD1 or TRBD2 may fit D (5 bases each). The CDR3 runs to 14 residues. Trimming took 6 bases from V and 1 from J, leaving 11 bases between them. Germline assignment: CDR1 SNHLY and CDR2 FYNNEI.

The chain carries TRBV7-9 and TRBJ1-2; 8 bases map to TRBD1. The germline CDR1 and CDR2 sequences are SEHNR and FQNEAQ (reference sequence). The CDR3 consists of 14 residues. With 3 bases clipped from V and 6 bases from J, the junction kept 6 bases outside the gene matches. The CDR3 here is CASSLTGAEDGYTF. DNA for the CDR3: TGTGCCAGCAGCTTGACAGGGGCGGAGGATGGCTACACCTTC.

V gene TRBV5-4 combines with J gene TRBJ1-2; 7 nucleotides line up with TRBD1. V lost 4 bases, J lost 5 bases, and 2 bases stayed unmatched. Germline V CDR1 and CDR2: SGHNT, YYREEE (reference sequence). The CDR3 is made up of 12 amino acids. This chain's CDR3 is CASSPGGYGYTF. The CDR3 DNA is TGTGCCAGCAGCCCAGGGGGGTATGGCTACACCTTC. The full variable domain, with the rest looked up from reference TRBV5-4 and TRBJ1-2, is ETGVTQSPTHLIKTRGQQVTLRCSSQSGHNTVSWYQQALGQGPQFIFQYYREEENGRGNFPPRFSGLQFPNYSSELNVNALELDDSALYLCASSPGGYGYTFGSGTRLTVV.

The chain links TRBV6-5 to TRBJ2-7, with 8 bases that match TRBD1. V lost 10 bases, J lost 3 bases, and 11 bases stayed unmatched. This CDR3 has 14 residues. The germline gives CDR1 MNHEY, CDR2 SVGAGI. CDR3 in amino acids: CATSLGQGLYEQYF. CDR3 nucleotide sequence: TGTGCCACCTCTCTTGGACAGGGCCTCTACGAGCAGTACTTC.